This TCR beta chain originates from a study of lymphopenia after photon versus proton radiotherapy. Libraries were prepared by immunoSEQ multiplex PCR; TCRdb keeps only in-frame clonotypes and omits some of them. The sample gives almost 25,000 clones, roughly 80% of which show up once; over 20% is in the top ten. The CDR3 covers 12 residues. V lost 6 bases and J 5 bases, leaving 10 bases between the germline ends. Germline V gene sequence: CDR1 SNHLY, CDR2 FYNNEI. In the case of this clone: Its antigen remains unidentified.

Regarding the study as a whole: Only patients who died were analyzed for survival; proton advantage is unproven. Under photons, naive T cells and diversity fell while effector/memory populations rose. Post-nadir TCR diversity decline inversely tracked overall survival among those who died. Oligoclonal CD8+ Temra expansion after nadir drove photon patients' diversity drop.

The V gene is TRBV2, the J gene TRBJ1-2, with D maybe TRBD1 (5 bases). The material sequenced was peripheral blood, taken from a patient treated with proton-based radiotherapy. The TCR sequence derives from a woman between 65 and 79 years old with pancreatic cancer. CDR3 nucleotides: TGTGCCAGCAGCGACAGTGGGTATGGCTACACCTTC. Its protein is CASSDSGYGYTF.